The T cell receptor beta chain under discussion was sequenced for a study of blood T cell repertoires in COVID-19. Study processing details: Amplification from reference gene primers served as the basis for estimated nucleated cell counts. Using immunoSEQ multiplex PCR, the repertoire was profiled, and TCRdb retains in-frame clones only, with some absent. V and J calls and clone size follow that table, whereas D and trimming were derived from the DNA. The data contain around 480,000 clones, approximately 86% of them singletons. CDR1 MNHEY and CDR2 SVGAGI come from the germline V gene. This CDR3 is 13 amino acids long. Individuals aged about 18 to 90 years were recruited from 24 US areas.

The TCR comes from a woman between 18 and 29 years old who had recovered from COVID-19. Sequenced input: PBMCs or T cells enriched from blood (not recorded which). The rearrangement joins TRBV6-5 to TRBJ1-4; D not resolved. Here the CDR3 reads CASRGDWNEKLFF. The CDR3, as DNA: TGTGCGTCCCGGGGTGATTGGAATGAAAAACTGTTTTTT.